This T cell receptor (beta chain) stems from a study of spatial heterogeneity in lung cancer. Study in general: The library had UMIs, and each TCR and UMI pair averaged more than ten raw reads.

A few counts support this clonotype. As to time point: blood at routine non-recurrence follow-up after resection. One entry per CDR3 protein, called by TCRdb with MiXCR from the 5' RACE reads. The sample lists roughly 70,000 distinct CDR3 sequences, roughly 9% seen once, with 1.9% in the top ten. The input for sequencing was PBMCs, taken at follow-up. The sequence came from a female donor with early-stage non-small cell lung cancer.

CDR3 coding DNA: TGCAGCGTTGTGTGGCAGTATAACACTGAAGCTTTCTTT. Protein product: CSVVWQYNTEAFF. The rearrangement links TRBV29-1 to TRBJ1-1; D unresolved. There are 13 residues in the CDR3. V was cut by 4 bases and J by 2 bases, with 11 bases left in between. CDR1 and CDR2 (germline): SQVTM, ANQGSEA.